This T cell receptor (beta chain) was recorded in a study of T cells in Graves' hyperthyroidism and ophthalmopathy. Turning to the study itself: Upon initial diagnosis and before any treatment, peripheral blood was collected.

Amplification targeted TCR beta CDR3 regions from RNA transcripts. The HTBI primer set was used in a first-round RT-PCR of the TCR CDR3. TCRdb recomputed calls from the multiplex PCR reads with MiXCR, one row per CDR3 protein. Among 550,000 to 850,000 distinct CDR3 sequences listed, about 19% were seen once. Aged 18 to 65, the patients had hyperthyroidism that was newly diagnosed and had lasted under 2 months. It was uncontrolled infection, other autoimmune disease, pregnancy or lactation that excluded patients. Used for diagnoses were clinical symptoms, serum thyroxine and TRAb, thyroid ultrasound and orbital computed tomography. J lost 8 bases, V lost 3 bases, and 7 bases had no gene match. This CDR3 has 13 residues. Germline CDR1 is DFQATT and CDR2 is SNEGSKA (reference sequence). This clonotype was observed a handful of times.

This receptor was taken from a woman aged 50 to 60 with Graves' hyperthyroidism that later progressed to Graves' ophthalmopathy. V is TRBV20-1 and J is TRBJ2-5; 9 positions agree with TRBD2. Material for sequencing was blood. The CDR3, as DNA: TGCAGTGCTAGGGGTAGCGGGGGCAACACCCAGTACTTC. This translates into CSARGSGGNTQYF.